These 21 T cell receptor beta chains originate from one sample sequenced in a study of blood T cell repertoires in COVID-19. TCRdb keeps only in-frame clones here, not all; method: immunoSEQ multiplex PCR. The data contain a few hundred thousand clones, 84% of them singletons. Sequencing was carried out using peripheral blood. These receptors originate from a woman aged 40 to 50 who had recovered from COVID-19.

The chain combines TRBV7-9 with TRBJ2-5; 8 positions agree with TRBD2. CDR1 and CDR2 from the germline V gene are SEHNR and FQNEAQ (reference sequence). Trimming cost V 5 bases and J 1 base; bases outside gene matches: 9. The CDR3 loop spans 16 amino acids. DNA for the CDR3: TGTGCCAGCAGCAACAATAAGCGGGGGACCCAAGAGACCCAGTACTTC. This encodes CASSNNKRGTQETQYF. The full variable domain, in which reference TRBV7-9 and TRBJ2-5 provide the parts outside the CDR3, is DTGVSQNPRHKITKRGQNVTFRCDPISEHNRLYWYRQTLGQGPEFLTYFQNEAQLEKSRLLSDRFSAERPKGSFSTLEIQRTEQGDSAMYLCASSNNKRGTQETQYFGPGTRLLVL.

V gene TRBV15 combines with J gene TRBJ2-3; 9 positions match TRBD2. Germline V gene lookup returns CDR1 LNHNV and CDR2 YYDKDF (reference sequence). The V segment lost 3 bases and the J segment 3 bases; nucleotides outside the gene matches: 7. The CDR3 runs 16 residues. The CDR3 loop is CATSSPRSGGTDTQYF. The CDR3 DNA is TGTGCCACCAGCAGCCCCCGGAGCGGGGGGACAGATACGCAGTATTTT.

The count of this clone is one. In DNA, the CDR3 is TGTGCCAGCAGCCCGGACAGGTACCTCTACGAGCAGTACTTC. Its protein product is CASSPDRYLYEQYF. This chain links TRBV11-2 with TRBJ2-7; 7 positions agree with TRBD1. The length of the CDR3 is 14 residues. Germline V gene sequence: CDR1 SGHAT, CDR2 FQNNGV. V lost 5 bases, J lost 3 bases, and 7 bases stayed unmatched.

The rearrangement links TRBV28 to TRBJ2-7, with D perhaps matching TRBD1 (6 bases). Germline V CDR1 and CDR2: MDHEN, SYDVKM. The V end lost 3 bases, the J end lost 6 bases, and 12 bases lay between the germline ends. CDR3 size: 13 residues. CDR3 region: CASSFTGSREQYF. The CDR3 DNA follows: TGTGCCAGCAGTTTCACAGGGTCTCGCGAGCAGTACTTC.

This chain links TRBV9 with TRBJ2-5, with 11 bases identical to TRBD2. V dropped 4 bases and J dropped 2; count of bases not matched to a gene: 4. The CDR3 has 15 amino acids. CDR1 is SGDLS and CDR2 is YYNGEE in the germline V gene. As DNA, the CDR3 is TGTGCCAGCAGCTCGGGACTAGCGGAGCAAGAGACCCAGTACTTC. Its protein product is CASSSGLAEQETQYF.

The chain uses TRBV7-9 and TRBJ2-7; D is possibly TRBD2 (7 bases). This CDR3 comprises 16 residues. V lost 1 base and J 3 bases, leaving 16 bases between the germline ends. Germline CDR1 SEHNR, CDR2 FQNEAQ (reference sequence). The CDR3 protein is CASSLGQRDNHYEQYF. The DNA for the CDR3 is TGTGCCAGCAGCTTAGGTCAGCGGGACAATCACTACGAGCAGTACTTC.

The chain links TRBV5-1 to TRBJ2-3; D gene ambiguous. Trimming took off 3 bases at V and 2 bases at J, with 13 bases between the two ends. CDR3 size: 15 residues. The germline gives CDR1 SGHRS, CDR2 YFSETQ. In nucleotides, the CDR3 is TGCGCCAGCAGCTACCTTGGGCGTAACACAGATACGCAGTATTTT. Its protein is CASSYLGRNTDTQYF.

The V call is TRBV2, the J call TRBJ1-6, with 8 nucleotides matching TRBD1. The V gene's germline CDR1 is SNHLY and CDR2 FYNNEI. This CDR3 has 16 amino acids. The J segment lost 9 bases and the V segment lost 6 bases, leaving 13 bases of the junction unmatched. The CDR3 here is CASRAPGGRKGSPLHF. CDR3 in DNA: TGTGCCAGCAGGGCACCAGGGGGCAGAAAGGGTTCACCCCTCCACTTT. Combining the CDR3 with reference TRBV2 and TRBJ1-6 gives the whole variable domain EPEVTQTPSHQVTQMGQEVILRCVPISNHLYFYWYRQILGQKVEFLVSFYNNEISEKSEIFDDQFSVERPDGSNFTLKIRSTKLEDSAMYFCASRAPGGRKGSPLHFGNGTRLTVT.

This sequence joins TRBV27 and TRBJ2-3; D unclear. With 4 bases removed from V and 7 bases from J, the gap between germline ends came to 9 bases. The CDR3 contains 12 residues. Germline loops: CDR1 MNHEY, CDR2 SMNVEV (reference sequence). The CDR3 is CASSSTDNTQYF. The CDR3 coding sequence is TGTGCCAGCAGTTCAACTGATAATACGCAGTATTTT.

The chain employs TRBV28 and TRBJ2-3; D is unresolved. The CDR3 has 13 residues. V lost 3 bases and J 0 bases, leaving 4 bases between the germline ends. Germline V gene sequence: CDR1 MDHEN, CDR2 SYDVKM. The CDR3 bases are TGTGCCAGCAGTTTCGGGAGCACAGATACGCAGTATTTT. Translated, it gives CASSFGSTDTQYF.

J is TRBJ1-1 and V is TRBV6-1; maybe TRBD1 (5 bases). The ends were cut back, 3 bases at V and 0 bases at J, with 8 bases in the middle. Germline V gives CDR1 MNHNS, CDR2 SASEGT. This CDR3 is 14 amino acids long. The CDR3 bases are TGTGCCAGCAGTGAGCTGGACATGAACACTGAAGCTTTCTTT. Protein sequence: CASSELDMNTEAFF.

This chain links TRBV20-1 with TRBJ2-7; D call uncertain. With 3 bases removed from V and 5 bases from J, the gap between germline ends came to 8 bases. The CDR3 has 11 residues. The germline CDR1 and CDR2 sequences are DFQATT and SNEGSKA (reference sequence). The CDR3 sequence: CSASRSDEQYF. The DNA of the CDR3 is TGCAGTGCTAGTCGGTCTGACGAGCAGTACTTC.

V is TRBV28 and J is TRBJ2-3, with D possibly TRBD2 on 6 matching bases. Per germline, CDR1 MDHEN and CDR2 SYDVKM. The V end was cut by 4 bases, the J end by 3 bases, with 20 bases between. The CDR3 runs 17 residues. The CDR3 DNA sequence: TGTGCCAGCAGTTCCCCGAGGAGGGCGGAAAGTACAGATACGCAGTATTTT. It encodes CASSSPRRAESTDTQYF. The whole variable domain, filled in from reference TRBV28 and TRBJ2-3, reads DVKVTQSSRYLVKRTGEKVFLECVQDMDHENMFWYRQDPGLGLRLIYFSYDVKMKEKGDIPEGYSVSREKKERFSLILESASTNQTSMYLCASSSPRRAESTDTQYFGPGTRLTVL.

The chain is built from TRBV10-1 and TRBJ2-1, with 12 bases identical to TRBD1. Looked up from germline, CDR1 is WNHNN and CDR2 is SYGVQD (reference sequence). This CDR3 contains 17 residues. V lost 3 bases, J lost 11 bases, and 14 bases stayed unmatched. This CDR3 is CASSDYPFGTGGEQQFF. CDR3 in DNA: TGCGCCAGCAGTGACTACCCCTTCGGGACAGGGGGCGAACAGCAGTTCTTC.

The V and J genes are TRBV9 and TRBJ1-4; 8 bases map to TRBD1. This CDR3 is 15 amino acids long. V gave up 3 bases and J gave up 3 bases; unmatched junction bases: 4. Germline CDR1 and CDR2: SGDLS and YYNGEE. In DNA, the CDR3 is TGTGCCAGCAGCGCAGGGGGCTGGGCTAATGAAAAACTGTTTTTT. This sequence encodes CASSAGGWANEKLFF.

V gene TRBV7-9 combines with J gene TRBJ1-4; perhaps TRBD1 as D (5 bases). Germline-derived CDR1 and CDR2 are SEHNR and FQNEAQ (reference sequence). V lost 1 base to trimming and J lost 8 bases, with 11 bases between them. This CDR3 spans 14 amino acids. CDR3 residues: CASSLGQGYEKLFF. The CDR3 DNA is TGTGCCAGCAGCTTAGGTCAGGGCTACGAAAAACTGTTTTTT. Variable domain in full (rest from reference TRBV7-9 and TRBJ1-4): DTGVSQNPRHKITKRGQNVTFRCDPISEHNRLYWYRQTLGQGPEFLTYFQNEAQLEKSRLLSDRFSAERPKGSFSTLEIQRTEQGDSAMYLCASSLGQGYEKLFFGSGTQLSVL.

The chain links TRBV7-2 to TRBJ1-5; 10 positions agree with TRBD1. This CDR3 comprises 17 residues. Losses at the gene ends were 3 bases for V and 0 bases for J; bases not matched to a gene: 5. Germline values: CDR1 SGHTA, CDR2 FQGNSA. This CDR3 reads CASSFGTGVFSNQPQHF. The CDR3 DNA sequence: TGTGCCAGCAGCTTCGGGACAGGGGTGTTTAGCAATCAGCCCCAGCATTTT. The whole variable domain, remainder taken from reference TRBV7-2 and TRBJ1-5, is GAGVSQSPSNKVTEKGKDVELRCDPISGHTALYWYRQSLGQGLEFLIYFQGNSAPDKSGLPSDRFSAERTGGSVSTLTIQRTQQEDSAVYLCASSFGTGVFSNQPQHFGDGTRLSIL.

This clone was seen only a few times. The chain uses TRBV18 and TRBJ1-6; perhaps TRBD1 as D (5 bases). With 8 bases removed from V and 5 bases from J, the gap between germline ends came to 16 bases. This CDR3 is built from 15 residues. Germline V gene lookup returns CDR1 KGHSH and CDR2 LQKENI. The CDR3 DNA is TGTGCCAGCCATCAGGTTAGGGGTGATAATTCACCCCTCCACTTT. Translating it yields CASHQVRGDNSPLHF.

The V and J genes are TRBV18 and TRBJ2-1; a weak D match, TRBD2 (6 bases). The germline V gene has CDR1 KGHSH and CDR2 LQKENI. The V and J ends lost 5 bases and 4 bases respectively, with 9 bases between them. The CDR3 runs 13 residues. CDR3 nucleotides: TGTGCCAGCTCAGGAGGGGAGTACAATGAGCAGTTCTTC. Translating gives CASSGGEYNEQFF.

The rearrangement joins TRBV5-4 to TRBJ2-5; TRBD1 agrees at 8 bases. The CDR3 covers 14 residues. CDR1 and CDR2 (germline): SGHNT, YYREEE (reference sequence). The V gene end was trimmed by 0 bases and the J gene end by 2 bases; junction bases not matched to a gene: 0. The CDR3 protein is CASSLGTGQETQYF. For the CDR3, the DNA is TGTGCCAGCAGCTTGGGGACAGGGCAAGAGACCCAGTACTTC.

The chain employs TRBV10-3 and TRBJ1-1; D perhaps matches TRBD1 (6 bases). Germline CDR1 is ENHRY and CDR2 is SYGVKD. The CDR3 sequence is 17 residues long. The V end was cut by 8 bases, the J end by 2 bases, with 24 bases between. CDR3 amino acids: CAIRGGGPTVKNTEAFF. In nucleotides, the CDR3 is TGTGCCATCCGGGGCGGGGGGCCAACAGTAAAAAACACTGAAGCTTTCTTT.